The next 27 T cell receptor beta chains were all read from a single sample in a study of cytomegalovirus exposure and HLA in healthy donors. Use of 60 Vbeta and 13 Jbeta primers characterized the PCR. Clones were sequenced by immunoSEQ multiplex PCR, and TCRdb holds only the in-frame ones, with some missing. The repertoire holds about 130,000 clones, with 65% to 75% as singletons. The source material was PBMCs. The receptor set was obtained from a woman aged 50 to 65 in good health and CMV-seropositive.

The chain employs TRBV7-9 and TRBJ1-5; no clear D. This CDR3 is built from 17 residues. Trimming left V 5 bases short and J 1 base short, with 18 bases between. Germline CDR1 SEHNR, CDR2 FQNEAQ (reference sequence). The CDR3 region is CASSPISPTRSNQPQHF. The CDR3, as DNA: TGTGCCAGCAGCCCTATCTCTCCTACTCGGAGCAATCAGCCCCAGCATTTT.

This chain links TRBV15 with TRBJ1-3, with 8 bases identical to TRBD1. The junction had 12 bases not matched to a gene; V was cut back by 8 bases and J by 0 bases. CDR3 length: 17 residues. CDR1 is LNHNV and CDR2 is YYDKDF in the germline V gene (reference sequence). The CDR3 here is CATRRPGTGSSGNTIYF. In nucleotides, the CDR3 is TGTGCCACCCGACGGCCCGGGACAGGAAGCTCTGGAAACACCATATATTTT. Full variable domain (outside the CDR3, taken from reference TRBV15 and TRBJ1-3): DAMVIQNPRYQVTQFGKPVTLSCSQTLNHNVMYWYQQKSSQAPKLLFHYYDKDFNNEADTPDNFQSRRPNTSFCFLDIRSPGLGDTAMYLCATRRPGTGSSGNTIYFGEGSWLTVV.

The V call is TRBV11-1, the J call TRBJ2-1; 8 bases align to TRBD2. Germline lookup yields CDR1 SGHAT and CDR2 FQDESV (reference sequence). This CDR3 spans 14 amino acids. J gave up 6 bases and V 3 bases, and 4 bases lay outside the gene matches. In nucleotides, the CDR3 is TGTGCCAGCAGCTTTTTCGGGGGGGCCAATGAGCAGTTCTTC. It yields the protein CASSFFGGANEQFF.

The CDR3: CASSPRLVDQPQHF. CDR3 DNA sequence: TGTGCCAGCTCACCACGGCTAGTGGATCAGCCCCAGCATTTT. This rearrangement joins TRBV18 to TRBJ1-5; D uncertain. The length of the CDR3 is 14 residues. Germline V CDR1 and CDR2: KGHSH, LQKENI. V lost 1 base, J lost 5 bases, and 9 bases lay in between.

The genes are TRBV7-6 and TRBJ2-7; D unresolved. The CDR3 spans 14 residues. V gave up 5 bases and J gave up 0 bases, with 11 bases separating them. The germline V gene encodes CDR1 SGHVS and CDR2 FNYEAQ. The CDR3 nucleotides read TGTGCCAGCAGCACCCTTCAGCGCTCCTACGAGCAGTACTTC. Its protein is CASSTLQRSYEQYF.

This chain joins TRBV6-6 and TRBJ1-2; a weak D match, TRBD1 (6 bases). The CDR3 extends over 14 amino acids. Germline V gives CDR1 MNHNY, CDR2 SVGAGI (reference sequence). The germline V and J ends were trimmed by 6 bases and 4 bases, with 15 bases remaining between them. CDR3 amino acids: CASSLRGQGYGYTF. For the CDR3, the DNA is TGTGCCAGCAGCTTACGGGGACAAGGCTATGGCTACACCTTC.

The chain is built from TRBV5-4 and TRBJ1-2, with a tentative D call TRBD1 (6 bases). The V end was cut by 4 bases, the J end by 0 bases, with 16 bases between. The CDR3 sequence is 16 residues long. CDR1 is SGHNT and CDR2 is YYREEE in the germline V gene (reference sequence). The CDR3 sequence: CASSDNRRGANYGYTF. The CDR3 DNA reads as TGTGCCAGCAGCGATAACCGCAGGGGAGCTAACTATGGCTACACCTTC.

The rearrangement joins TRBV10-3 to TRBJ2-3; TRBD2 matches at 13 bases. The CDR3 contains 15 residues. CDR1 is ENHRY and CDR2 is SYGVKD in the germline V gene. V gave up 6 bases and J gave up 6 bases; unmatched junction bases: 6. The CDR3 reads CAIRGTSGVEDTQYF. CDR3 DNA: TGTGCCATCAGGGGGACTAGCGGGGTGGAGGATACGCAGTATTTT.

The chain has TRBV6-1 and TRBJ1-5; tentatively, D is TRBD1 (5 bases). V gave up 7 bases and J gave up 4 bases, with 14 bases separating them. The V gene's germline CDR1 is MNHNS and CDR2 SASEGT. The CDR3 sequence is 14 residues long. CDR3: CASILRGRNQPQHF. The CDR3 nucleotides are TGTGCCAGCATTTTAAGGGGTCGGAATCAGCCCCAGCATTTT.

The CDR3 coding sequence is TGTGCCAGCAGCTTGTCAGGGCACAATCAGCCCCAGCATTTT. It encodes CASSLSGHNQPQHF. The V gene is TRBV5-6, the J gene TRBJ1-5; weak D call: TRBD1 (5 bases). Germline V lookup: CDR1 SGHDT, CDR2 YYEEEE. V lost 1 base and J 3 bases, leaving 8 bases between the germline ends. The CDR3 is 14 amino acids.

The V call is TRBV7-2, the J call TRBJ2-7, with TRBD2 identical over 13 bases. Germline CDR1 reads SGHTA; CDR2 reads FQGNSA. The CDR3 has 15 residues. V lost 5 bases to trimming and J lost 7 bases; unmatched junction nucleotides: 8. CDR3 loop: CASSLTSGGAGEQYF. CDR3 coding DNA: TGTGCCAGCAGCCTAACTAGCGGGGGGGCTGGAGAGCAGTACTTC. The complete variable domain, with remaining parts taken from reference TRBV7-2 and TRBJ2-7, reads GAGVSQSPSNKVTEKGKDVELRCDPISGHTALYWYRQSLGQGLEFLIYFQGNSAPDKSGLPSDRFSAERTGGSVSTLTIQRTQQEDSAVYLCASSLTSGGAGEQYFGPGTRLTVT.

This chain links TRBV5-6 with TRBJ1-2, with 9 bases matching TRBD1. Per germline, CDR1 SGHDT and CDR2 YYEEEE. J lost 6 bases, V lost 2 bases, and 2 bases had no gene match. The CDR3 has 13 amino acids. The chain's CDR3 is CASSFTGGDGYTF. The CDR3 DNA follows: TGTGCCAGCAGCTTTACAGGGGGCGATGGCTACACCTTC. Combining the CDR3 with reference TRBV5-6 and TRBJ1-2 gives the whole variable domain DAGVTQSPTHLIKTRGQQVTLRCSPKSGHDTVSWYQQALGQGPQFIFQYYEEEERQRGNFPDRFSGHQFPNYSSELNVNALLLGDSALYLCASSFTGGDGYTFGSGTRLTVV.

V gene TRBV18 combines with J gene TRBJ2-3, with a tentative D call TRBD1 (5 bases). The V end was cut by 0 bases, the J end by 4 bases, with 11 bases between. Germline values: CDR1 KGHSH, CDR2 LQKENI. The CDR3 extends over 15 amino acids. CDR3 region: CASSPPSGRPDTQYF. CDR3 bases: TGTGCCAGCTCACCACCGTCAGGGCGTCCAGATACGCAGTATTTT. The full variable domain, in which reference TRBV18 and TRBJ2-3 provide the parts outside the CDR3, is NAGVMQNPRHLVRRRGQEARLRCSPMKGHSHVYWYRQLPEEGLKFMVYLQKENIIDESGMPKERFSAEFPKEGPSILRIQQVVRGDSAAYFCASSPPSGRPDTQYFGPGTRLTVL.

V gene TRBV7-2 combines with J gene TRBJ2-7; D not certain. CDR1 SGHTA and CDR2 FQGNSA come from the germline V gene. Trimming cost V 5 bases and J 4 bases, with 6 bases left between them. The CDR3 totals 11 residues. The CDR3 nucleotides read TGTGCCAGCAGCGAGGTTTACGAGCAGTACTTC. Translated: CASSEVYEQYF. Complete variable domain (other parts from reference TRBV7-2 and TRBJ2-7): GAGVSQSPSNKVTEKGKDVELRCDPISGHTALYWYRQSLGQGLEFLIYFQGNSAPDKSGLPSDRFSAERTGGSVSTLTIQRTQQEDSAVYLCASSEVYEQYFGPGTRLTVT.

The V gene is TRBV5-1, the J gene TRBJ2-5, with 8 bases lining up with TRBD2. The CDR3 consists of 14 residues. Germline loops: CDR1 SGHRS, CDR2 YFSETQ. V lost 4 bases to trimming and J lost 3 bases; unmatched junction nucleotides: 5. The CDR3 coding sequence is TGCGCCAGCAGCACGGGAGCGGGGGAAGAGACCCAGTACTTC. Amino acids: CASSTGAGEETQYF.

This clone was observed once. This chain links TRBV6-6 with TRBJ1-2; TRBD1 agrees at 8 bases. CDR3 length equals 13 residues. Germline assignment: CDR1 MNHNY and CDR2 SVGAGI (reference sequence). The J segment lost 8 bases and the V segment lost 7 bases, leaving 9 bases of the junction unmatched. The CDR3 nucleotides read TGTGCCAGCACCCCCGGACAGGGCCGCGGCTACACCTTC. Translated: CASTPGQGRGYTF.

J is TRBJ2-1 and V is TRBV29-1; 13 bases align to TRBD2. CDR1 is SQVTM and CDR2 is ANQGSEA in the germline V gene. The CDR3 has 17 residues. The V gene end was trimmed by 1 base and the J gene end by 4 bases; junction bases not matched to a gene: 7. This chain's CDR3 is CSVEGPTSGGLYNEQFF. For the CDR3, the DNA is TGCAGCGTTGAAGGCCCGACTAGCGGGGGGTTGTACAATGAGCAGTTCTTC.

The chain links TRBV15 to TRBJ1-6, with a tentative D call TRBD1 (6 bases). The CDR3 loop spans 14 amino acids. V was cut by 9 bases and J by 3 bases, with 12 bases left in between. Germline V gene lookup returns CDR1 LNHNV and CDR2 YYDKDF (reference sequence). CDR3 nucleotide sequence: TGTGCCACGTCCGGACAGCTCTATAATTCACCCCTCCACTTT. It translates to CATSGQLYNSPLHF. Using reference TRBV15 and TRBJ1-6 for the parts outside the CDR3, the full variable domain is DAMVIQNPRYQVTQFGKPVTLSCSQTLNHNVMYWYQQKSSQAPKLLFHYYDKDFNNEADTPDNFQSRRPNTSFCFLDIRSPGLGDTAMYLCATSGQLYNSPLHFGNGTRLTVT.

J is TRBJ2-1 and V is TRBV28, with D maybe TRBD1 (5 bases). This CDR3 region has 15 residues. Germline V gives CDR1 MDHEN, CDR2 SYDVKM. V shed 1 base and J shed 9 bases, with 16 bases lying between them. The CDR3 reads CASSLYTPGSREQFF. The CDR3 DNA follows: TGTGCCAGCAGTTTATATACCCCAGGGTCTCGTGAGCAGTTCTTC.

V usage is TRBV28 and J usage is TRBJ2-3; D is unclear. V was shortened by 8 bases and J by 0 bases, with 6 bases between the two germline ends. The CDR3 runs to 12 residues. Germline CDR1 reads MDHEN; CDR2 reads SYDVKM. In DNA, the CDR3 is TGTGCCAGCTCCGTAAGCACAGATACGCAGTATTTT. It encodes CASSVSTDTQYF.

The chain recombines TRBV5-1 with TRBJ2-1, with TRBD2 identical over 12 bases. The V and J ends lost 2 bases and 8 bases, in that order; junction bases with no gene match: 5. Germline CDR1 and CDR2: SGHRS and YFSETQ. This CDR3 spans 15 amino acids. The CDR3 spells CASSFPSGGVYEQFF. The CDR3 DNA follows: TGCGCCAGCAGCTTCCCTAGCGGGGGGGTATATGAGCAGTTCTTC.

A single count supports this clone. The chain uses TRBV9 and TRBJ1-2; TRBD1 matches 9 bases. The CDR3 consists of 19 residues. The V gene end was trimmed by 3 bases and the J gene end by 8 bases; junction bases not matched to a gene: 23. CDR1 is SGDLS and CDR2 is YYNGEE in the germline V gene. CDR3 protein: CASSAALQGASGIKGGYTF. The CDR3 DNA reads TGTGCCAGCAGCGCAGCACTACAGGGGGCTTCAGGTATTAAGGGAGGCTACACCTTC.

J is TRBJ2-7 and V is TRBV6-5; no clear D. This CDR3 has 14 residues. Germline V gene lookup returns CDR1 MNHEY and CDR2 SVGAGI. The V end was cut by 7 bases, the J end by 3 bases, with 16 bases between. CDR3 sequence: CASNNQKSVYEQYF. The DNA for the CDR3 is TGTGCCAGCAATAATCAGAAAAGTGTCTACGAGCAGTACTTC.

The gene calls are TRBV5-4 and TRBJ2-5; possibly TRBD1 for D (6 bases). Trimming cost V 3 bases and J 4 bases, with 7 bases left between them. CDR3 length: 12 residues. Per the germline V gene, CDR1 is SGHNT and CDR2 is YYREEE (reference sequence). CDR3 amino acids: CASSSQGETQYF. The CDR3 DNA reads TGTGCCAGCAGCTCACAGGGAGAGACCCAGTACTTC.

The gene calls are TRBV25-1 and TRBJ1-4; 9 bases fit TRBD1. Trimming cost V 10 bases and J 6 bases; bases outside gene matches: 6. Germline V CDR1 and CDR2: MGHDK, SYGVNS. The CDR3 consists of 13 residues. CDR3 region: CATKGQGYEKLFF. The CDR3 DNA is TGTGCCACCAAGGGACAGGGTTATGAAAAACTGTTTTTT. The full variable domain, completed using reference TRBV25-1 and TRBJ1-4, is EADIYQTPRYLVIGTGKKITLECSQTMGHDKMYWYQQDPGMELHLIHYSYGVNSTEKGDLSSESTVSRIRTEHFPLTLESARPSHTSQYLCATKGQGYEKLFFGSGTQLSVL.

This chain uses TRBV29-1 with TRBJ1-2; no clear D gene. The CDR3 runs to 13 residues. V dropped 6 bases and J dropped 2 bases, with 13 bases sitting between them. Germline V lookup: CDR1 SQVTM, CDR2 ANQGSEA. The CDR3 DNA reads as TGCAGCGTACGCGGAACCGACAACTATGGCTACACCTTC. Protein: CSVRGTDNYGYTF.

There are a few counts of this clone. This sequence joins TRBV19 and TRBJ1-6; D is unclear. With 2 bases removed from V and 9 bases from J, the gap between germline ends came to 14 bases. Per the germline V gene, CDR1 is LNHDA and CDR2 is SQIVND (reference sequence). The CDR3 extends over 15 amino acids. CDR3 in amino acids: CASSISLTPGSPLHF. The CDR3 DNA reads TGTGCCAGTAGTATATCATTGACACCAGGTTCACCCCTCCACTTT.